This T cell receptor (beta chain) was identified during a study of tumor-infiltrating lymphocytes in primary liver carcinoma. Study-level background: Recorded tumor stage was T1-T3 N0M0, with diameters of roughly 4 to 11 cm. Sample counts of productive TCRbeta reads spanned roughly 3.65 to 8 million; these counts were similar across tissue types.

The CDR3 is made up of 13 amino acids. Germline V CDR1 and CDR2: GTSNPN, SVGIG (reference sequence). J was trimmed by 2 bases and V by 4 bases; bases with no gene match: 5. TCR beta cDNA was reverse-transcribed from approximately 0.45 ug of total RNA. The reaction used a constant-region primer and ProtoScript II reverse transcriptase. Modified slightly, ARM-PCR produced TCR beta libraries over three nested multiplex PCR rounds. Both of the initial two PCR rounds ran for around 10 cycles and employed TRBV1-TRBV30 forward primers alongside a C-beta reverse primer. TCRdb passed the multiplex PCR reads through MiXCR, listing each CDR3 protein once. This table holds roughly 190,000 distinct CDR3 sequences, around four fifths found once. Between roughly 20 and 33 mg of unsorted bulk tissue served as the source from which RNA and DNA were co-extracted. Note on this clonotype: Its antigen is not identified. This may be a read error, as it is one base from a much larger clone.

General study results and limits: Just about 7-24% of leading clones were found in every one of five regions. Overlap in tumor-adjacent and tumor-blood pairs fell below that of tumor region pairs.

Source material: tumor tissue from primary liver carcinoma. This chain joins TRBV30 and TRBJ2-7; TRBD1 agrees at 7 bases. This clonotype was sampled from a middle-aged man with primary liver carcinoma and hepatitis B virus infection. CDR3 protein: CAWTVQGPYEQYF. The CDR3 DNA is TGTGCCTGGACTGTACAGGGGCCCTACGAGCAGTACTTC.